The T cell receptor beta chain under discussion was sequenced for a study of cytomegalovirus exposure and HLA in healthy donors. Study in general: From about 180 million T cells, an earlier analysis saw 117 million unique TCR beta sequences. Study-wide points: Upon later analysis, HLA-associated TCR beta chains proved more clonally expanded than other, equally common chains.

PCR amplification relied on 60 Vbeta primers (plus 13 Jbeta primers). Authors' data handling: In a later analysis, the count reached roughly 80 million unique TCR beta chains, with approximately 11 million shared. This table comes from immunoSEQ multiplex PCR, and its TCRdb copy is limited to in-frame clones, with some not included. The D gene and trimming were derived from the DNA, and the V and J assignments and clone size from that table. The sample lists about 90,000 clones; 70% to 80% were seen once. Turning to this clone: Its target is unknown.

This receptor was identified in a woman in her sixties or seventies in good health and CMV-seropositive. Sequences were obtained from PBMCs.

CDR3 sequence (DNA): TGTGCCAGTAGTATAGGGTCACTAGCGGTAGAGACCCAGTACTTC. It encodes CASSIGSLAVETQYF. This chain uses TRBV19 with TRBJ2-5, with 8 bases identical to TRBD2. The V gene's germline CDR1 is LNHDA and CDR2 SQIVND (reference sequence). V was clipped by 1 base and J by 4 bases; unmatched bases: 5. The CDR3 has 15 residues.